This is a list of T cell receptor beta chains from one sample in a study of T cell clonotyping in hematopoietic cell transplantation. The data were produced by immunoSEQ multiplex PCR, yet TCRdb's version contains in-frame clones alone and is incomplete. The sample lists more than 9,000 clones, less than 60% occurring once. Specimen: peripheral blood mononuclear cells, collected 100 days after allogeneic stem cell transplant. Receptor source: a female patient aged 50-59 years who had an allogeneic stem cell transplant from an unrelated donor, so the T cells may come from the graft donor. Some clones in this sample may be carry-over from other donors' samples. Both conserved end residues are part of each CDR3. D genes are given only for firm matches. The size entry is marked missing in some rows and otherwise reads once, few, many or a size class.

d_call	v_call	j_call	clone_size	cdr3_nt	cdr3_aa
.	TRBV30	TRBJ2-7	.	TGTGCCTGGAGTGTAGGGGAATCCTACGAGCAGTACTTC	CAWSVGESYEQYF
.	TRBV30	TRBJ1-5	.	TGTGCCTGGAGCAGTCAGGGCGATCAGCCCCAGCATTTT	CAWSSQGDQPQHF
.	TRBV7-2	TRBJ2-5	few	TGTGCCAGCAGCACCACGGCGGTGGCTAGCTATGAGACCCAGTACTTC	CASSTTAVASYETQYF
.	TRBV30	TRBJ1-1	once	TGTGCCTGGAATAGGCAGAACACTGAAGCTTTCTTT	CAWNRQNTEAFF
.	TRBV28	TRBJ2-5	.	TGTGCCAGCAGTTTAGTCTTCCGAAACCAAGAGACCCAGTACTTC	CASSLVFRNQETQYF
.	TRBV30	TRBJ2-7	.	TGTGCCTGGGATGCGCAGGGACGGCCGACCTACGAGCAGTACTTC	CAWDAQGRPTYEQYF
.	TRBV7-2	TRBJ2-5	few	TGTGCCAGCAGCGCACAGGTCCGGCAAGAGACCCAGTACTTC	CASSAQVRQETQYF
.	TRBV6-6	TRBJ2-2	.	TGTGCCAGCAGAACAGGAGCCACCGGGGAGCTGTTTTTT	CASRTGATGELFF
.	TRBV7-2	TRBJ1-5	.	TGTGCCAGCAGCCTCCCAAATCAGCCCCAGCATTTT	CASSLPNQPQHF
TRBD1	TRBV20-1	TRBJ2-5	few	TGCAGTGCGACAGGGGGAGAGACCCAGTACTTC	CSATGGETQYF
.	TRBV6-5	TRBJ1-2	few	TGTGCCAGCAGTTATCGGGAGGGGCACTATGGCTACACCTTC	CASSYREGHYGYTF
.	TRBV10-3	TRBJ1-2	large	TGTGCCGGCCTTCCCTTCGATGGCTACACCTTC	CAGLPFDGYTF
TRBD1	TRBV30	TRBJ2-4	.	TGTGCCTGGAGTGGTGAGTGGGGACAGTTAGGCTTC	CAWSGEWGQLGF
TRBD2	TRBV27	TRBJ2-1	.	TGTGCCAGCACTATAGCGGGGGCCTGGGGCAATGAGCAGTTCTTC	CASTIAGAWGNEQFF
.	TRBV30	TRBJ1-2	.	TGTGCCGTAACCCGCCAGGGATCAAACTATGGCTACACCTTC	CAVTRQGSNYGYTF
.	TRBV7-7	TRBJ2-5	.	TGTGCTAGCAGCTTAGCTCAGAAAGAGACCCAGTACTTC	CASSLAQKETQYF
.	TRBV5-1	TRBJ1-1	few	TGCGCCAGCAGTCCAGCGGGGGCCGGGGGCACTGAAGCTTTCTTT	CASSPAGAGGTEAFF
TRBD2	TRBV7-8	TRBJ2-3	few	TGTGCCAGCAGCTTGACCACCGAAGCGGGATCTAGCACAGATACGCAGTATTTT	CASSLTTEAGSSTDTQYF
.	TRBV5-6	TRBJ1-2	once	TGTGCCAGCAGCTACCCCGGGACCCCGTATGGCTACACCTTC	CASSYPGTPYGYTF
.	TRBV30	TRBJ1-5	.	TGTGCCTGGAATTTCGAGCCCCAGCATTTT	CAWNFEPQHF
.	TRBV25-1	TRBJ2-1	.	TGTGCCACCAGCCTGGACTACTACAATGAGCAGTTCTTC	CATSLDYYNEQFF
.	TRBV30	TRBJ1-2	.	TGTGCCTGGAGTTCAGACAGATATGGCTACACCTTC	CAWSSDRYGYTF
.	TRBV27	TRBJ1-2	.	TGTGCCAGCGCGGGGCGGGACTATGGCTACACCTTC	CASAGRDYGYTF
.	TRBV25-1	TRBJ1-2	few	TGTGCCAGCAGTCTAGGCACTAACTATGGCTACACCTTC	CASSLGTNYGYTF
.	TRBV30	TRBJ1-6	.	TGTGCCTGGAGTGTACGCTCACCCCTCCACTTT	CAWSVRSPLHF
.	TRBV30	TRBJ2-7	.	TGTGCCTGGAGCCTTTCCTACGAGCAGTACTTC	CAWSLSYEQYF
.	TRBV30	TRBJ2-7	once	TGTGCCTGGAGTGTTTCCGACGGCTACGAGCAGTACTTC	CAWSVSDGYEQYF
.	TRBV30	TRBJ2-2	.	TGTGCCTGGAGTGTCGTCAGGCCTCAATCTGGGGAGCTGTTTTTT	CAWSVVRPQSGELFF
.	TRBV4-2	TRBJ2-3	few	TGTGCCAGCAGCCCAGATGGAGGGGGTGGAGCAGATACGCAGTATTTT	CASSPDGGGGADTQYF
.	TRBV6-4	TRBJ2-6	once	TGTGCCAGCAGTGAGAGCTCTGGGGCCAACGTCCTGACTTTC	CASSESSGANVLTF
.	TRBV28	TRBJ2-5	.	TGTGCCAGCAGTTTTCGGGGGACCGTGGAGACCCAGTACTTC	CASSFRGTVETQYF
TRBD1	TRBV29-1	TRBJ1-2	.	TGCAGCGGGACAGGGGAAAGGAGCTATGGCTACACCTTC	CSGTGERSYGYTF
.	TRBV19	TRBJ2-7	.	TGTGCCAGTAGTCAGCTACCTGGACAGTCCTACGAGCAGTACTTC	CASSQLPGQSYEQYF
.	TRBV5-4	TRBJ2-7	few	TGTGCCAGCAGCCTCGAGTACGAGCAGTACTTC	CASSLEYEQYF
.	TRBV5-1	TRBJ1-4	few	TGCGCCAGCCACCAGGGCAGGGACGAAAAACTGTTTTTT	CASHQGRDEKLFF
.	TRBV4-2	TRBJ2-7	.	TGTGCCAGCAGCAGCCTATACGAGCAGTACTTC	CASSSLYEQYF
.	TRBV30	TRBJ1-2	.	TGTGCCTGGAGTGTTTTCGGGGTCCCCAACTATGGCTACACCTTC	CAWSVFGVPNYGYTF
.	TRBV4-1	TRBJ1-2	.	TGCGCCAGCAGTCTACAGGCCACGGGGATTAACTATGGCTACACCTTC	CASSLQATGINYGYTF
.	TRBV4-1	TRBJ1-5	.	TGCGCCAGCAGCCAGATAGGGGGCAATCAGCCCCAGCATTTT	CASSQIGGNQPQHF
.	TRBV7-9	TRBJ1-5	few	TGTGCCAGCAGCCCCATATATAGCAATCAGCCCCAGCATTTT	CASSPIYSNQPQHF
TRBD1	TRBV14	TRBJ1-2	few	TGTGCCAGCAGCCAAGTCCGGACAGGGGGATACTATGGCTACACCTTC	CASSQVRTGGYYGYTF
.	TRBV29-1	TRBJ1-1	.	TGCAGCGTTTACAGGGAATGGGGCACTGAAGCTTTCTTT	CSVYREWGTEAFF
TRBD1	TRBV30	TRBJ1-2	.	TGTGCCTGGAGAACCCAGACAGGGTTGATCGGTGGCTACACCTTC	CAWRTQTGLIGGYTF
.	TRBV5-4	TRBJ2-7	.	TGTGCCAGCAGCTGGCAGGGTGAAGGGACCTACGAGCAGTACTTC	CASSWQGEGTYEQYF
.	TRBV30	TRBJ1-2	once	TGTGCCTGGAGTGTACGGGGGAAGGATAGCTACACCTTC	CAWSVRGKDSYTF
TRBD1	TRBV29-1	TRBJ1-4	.	TGCAGCGCCGGACAGGGGGCAGGAGAAAAACTGTTTTTT	CSAGQGAGEKLFF
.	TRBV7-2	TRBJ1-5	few	TGTGCCAGCAGCTTAGATCCGGGCTTAGGAGGGGCCCAGCATTTT	CASSLDPGLGGAQHF
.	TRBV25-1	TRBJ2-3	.	TGTGCCAGCAGTCGGACTGTAGATACGCAGTATTTT	CASSRTVDTQYF
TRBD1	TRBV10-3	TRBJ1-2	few	TGTGCCATCAGTGAGTCGACGTACGGACAGGGAGGGCTTGGCTACACCTTC	CAISESTYGQGGLGYTF